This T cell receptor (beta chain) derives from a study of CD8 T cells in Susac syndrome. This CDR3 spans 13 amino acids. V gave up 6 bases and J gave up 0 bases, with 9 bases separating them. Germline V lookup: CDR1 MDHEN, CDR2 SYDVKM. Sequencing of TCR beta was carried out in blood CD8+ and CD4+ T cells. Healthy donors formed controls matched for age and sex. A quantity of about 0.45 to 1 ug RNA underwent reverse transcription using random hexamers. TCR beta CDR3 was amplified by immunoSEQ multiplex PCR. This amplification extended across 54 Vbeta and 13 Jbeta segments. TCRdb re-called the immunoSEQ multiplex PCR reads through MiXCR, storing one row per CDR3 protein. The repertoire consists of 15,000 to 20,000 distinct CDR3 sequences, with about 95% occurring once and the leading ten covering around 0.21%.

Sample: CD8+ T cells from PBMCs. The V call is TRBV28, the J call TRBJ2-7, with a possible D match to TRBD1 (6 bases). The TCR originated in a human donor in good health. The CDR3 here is CASRTGFSYEQYF. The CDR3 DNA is TGTGCCAGCAGAACAGGGTTCTCCTACGAGCAGTACTTC.